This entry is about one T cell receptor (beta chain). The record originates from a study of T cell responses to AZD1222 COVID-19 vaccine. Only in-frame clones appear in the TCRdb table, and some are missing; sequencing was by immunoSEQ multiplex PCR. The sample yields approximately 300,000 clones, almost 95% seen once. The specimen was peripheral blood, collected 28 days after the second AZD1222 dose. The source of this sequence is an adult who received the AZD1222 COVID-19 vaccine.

The CDR3 coding sequence is TGTGCCAGCAGCTTAGTGGCGGGAAGGAATGAGCAGTTCTTC. It encodes CASSLVAGRNEQFF. J is TRBJ2-1 and V is TRBV7-2, with D perhaps matching TRBD2 (6 bases). Germline-derived CDR1 and CDR2 are SGHTA and FQGNSA. The V and J ends lost 1 base and 7 bases respectively, with 11 bases between them. The CDR3 is made up of 14 amino acids.